This note documents a single T cell receptor beta chain sequence. The data originate from a study of blood T cell repertoires in COVID-19. Study information: Sites across the United States, Italy and Spain contributed samples from acute and convalescent COVID-19. T cells, B-cell-depleted T cells, or PBMCs supplied cDNA or gDNA.

With 4 bases removed from V and 0 bases from J, the gap between germline ends came to 10 bases. This CDR3 region has 15 residues. Per the germline V gene, CDR1 is SGHNT and CDR2 is YYREEE (reference sequence). Original analysis: The assay estimated nucleated cells by amplifying reference gene primers. Clones were sequenced by immunoSEQ multiplex PCR, and TCRdb holds only the in-frame ones, with some missing. D and trimming come from the DNA, and the V and J calls and clone size come from that table. The table records about 73,000 clones, 70% to 85% of them present only once. Source material: peripheral blood. V usage is TRBV5-4 and J usage is TRBJ2-2, with a weak D call TRBD1 (6 bases). This clonotype originated in a woman aged 60-75 years with acute or convalescent COVID-19. Here the CDR3 DNA reads TGTGCCAGCAGCCCGGACAGCGCGAACACCGGGGAGCTGTTTTTT. As protein: CASSPDSANTGELFF.